The next 14 T cell receptor beta chains were all read from a single sample in a study of T cell responses to AZD1222 COVID-19 vaccine. This table comes from immunoSEQ multiplex PCR, and its TCRdb copy is limited to in-frame clones, with some not included. This table holds some 97,000 clones, about 85% found once. The sample in question was peripheral blood, obtained on day 0 of AZD1222 vaccination. The source is an adult in good health.

The chain joins TRBV13 to TRBJ1-6; TRBD1 agrees at 8 bases. The germline CDR1 and CDR2 sequences are PRHDT and FYEKMQ (reference sequence). With 3 bases clipped from V and 7 bases from J, the junction kept 2 bases outside the gene matches. There are 14 residues in the CDR3. This CDR3 reads CASSFRQGNSPLHF. CDR3 nucleotides: TGTGCCAGCAGCTTTAGACAGGGGAATTCACCCCTCCACTTT.

The chain joins TRBV7-8 to TRBJ2-7; 7 bases fit TRBD1. The length of the CDR3 is 15 residues. Per germline, CDR1 SGHVS and CDR2 FQNEAQ. The junction had 9 bases not matched to a gene; V was cut back by 5 bases and J by 2 bases. The CDR3 is CASSPRRTGAYEQYF. In DNA, the CDR3 is TGTGCCAGCAGCCCTAGGCGAACAGGGGCCTACGAGCAGTACTTC.

The rearrangement uses TRBV11-3 and TRBJ1-6, with unresolved D. Trimming took 0 bases from V and 0 from J, leaving 18 bases between them. The CDR3 is 20 residues long. Germline CDR1 reads SGHNT; CDR2 reads YENEEA. This chain's CDR3 is CASSLDRVAQTSSYNSPLHF. CDR3 in DNA: TGTGCCAGCAGCTTAGATCGGGTAGCACAGACGAGCTCCTATAATTCACCCCTCCACTTT.

J is TRBJ2-2 and V is TRBV7-2, with 9 nucleotides matching TRBD2. The CDR3 is 16 residues long. V gave up 1 base and J gave up 4 bases; unmatched junction bases: 4. Germline CDR1 reads SGHTA; CDR2 reads FQGNSA. In DNA form, the CDR3 reads TGTGCCAGCAGCTTAGGCCTAGCGGGGATCACCGGGGAGCTGTTTTTT. Protein: CASSLGLAGITGELFF.

The genes are TRBV6-5 and TRBJ1-2; D uncertain. The CDR3 extends over 14 amino acids. Germline CDR1 and CDR2: MNHEY and SVGAGI. V lost 6 bases, J lost 3 bases, and 14 bases lay in between. As DNA, the CDR3 is TGTGCCAGCAGACCCAGGAGGGTTGACTATGGCTACACCTTC. Translating it yields CASRPRRVDYGYTF.

The chain employs TRBV28 and TRBJ1-3; the D is unclear. Germline V CDR1 and CDR2: MDHEN, SYDVKM. The CDR3 loop spans 13 amino acids. V gave up 6 bases and J gave up 12 bases, with 18 bases separating them. CDR3 sequence: CASSARREEVIYF. The CDR3 DNA follows: TGTGCCAGCAGCGCCCGGCGAGAGGAGGTCATATATTTT.

The chain carries TRBV27 and TRBJ2-7, with TRBD2 matching 13 bases. The CDR3 sequence is 16 residues long. Germline CDR1 is MNHEY and CDR2 is SMNVEV (reference sequence). V gave up 5 bases and J gave up 3 bases; unmatched junction bases: 7. The DNA of the CDR3 is TGTGCCAGCAGTCCCCGACTAGCGGGAGGTGACTACGAGCAGTACTTC. As protein: CASSPRLAGGDYEQYF.

DNA of the CDR3: TGTGCCAGCAGTTTTTTTCAGGGGTCTGACACTGAAGCTTTCTTT. The encoded protein is CASSFFQGSDTEAFF. The chain carries TRBV6-5 and TRBJ1-1; D is perhaps TRBD1 (6 bases). The germline V gene encodes CDR1 MNHEY and CDR2 SVGAGI. Trimming cost V 4 bases and J 3 bases, with 15 bases left between them. The CDR3 consists of 15 residues.

The rearrangement links TRBV4-3 to TRBJ2-7; 9 bases fit TRBD1. Germline V lookup: CDR1 LGHNA, CDR2 YSLEER. This CDR3 has 14 amino acids. With V trimmed by 1 base and J by 5 bases, 3 bases remained unmatched. This CDR3 reads CASSQAGQGNEQYF. CDR3 sequence (DNA): TGCGCCAGCAGCCAAGCTGGACAGGGGAACGAGCAGTACTTC.

The rearrangement uses TRBV28 and TRBJ2-1, with unresolved D. Germline V gene data show CDR1 as MDHEN and CDR2 as SYDVKM. The CDR3 contains 17 residues. V gave up 5 bases and J gave up 0 bases, with 17 bases separating them. CDR3 region: CASSPFWSLSSYNEQFF. CDR3 nucleotides: TGTGCCAGCAGTCCCTTCTGGAGCCTGAGCTCCTACAATGAGCAGTTCTTC.

This clone has more than one count but fewer than ten. This chain links TRBV25-1 with TRBJ1-2; the D gene is possibly TRBD1 (6 bases). CDR1 MGHDK and CDR2 SYGVNS come from the germline V gene. This CDR3 is 12 amino acids long. V lost 7 bases, J lost 4 bases, and 10 bases lay in between. The CDR3 sequence: CASNQGSYGYTF. DNA for the CDR3: TGTGCCAGCAACCAGGGGTCCTATGGCTACACCTTC.

This chain connects TRBV30 to TRBJ1-2; D is uncertain. Germline V gene sequence: CDR1 GTSNPN, CDR2 SVGIG (reference sequence). V dropped 1 base and J dropped 2 bases, with 5 bases sitting between them. This CDR3 contains 12 residues. This CDR3 is CAWSGGNYGYTF. CDR3 DNA: TGTGCCTGGAGTGGTGGGAACTATGGCTACACCTTC.

The rearrangement uses TRBV7-2 and TRBJ2-5, with 9 bases matching TRBD2. V dropped 3 bases and J dropped 5; count of bases not matched to a gene: 7. The CDR3 has 15 amino acids. Germline V gene data show CDR1 as SGHTA and CDR2 as FQGNSA. CDR3 sequence reads: CASSFPAGGYETQYF. CDR3 DNA: TGTGCCAGCAGCTTCCCAGCGGGAGGTTACGAGACCCAGTACTTC.

The chain recombines TRBV11-2 with TRBJ1-2; maybe TRBD1 (5 bases). V shed 4 bases and J shed 0 bases, with 15 bases lying between them. There are 16 residues in the CDR3. Germline V gene sequence: CDR1 SGHAT, CDR2 FQNNGV. The CDR3 region is CASSSNRGATNYGYTF. In DNA, the CDR3 is TGTGCCAGCAGCTCAAACCGTGGGGCCACTAACTATGGCTACACCTTC.